This is a list of T cell receptor beta chains from one sample in a study of T cells in localized non-small cell lung cancer. Generated by immunoSEQ multiplex PCR, the TCRdb table keeps only in-frame clones and is missing some. The top ten clones hold about 32% of a sample with roughly 36,000 clones, 70% to 80% of them seen once. The sample consisted of PBMCs, taken before any cancer treatment. The receptor set was obtained from a woman aged 35-75 years with stage II squamous cell lung carcinoma. CDR3s include the opening cysteine and the closing phenylalanine or tryptophan. D genes are given only for firm matches. The size field is filled for only some rows; it gives once, few, many or a size class.

abundance: .
v_gene: TRBV27
len: 14
j_gene: TRBJ2-3
d_gene: .
CDR3nt: TGTGCCAGCCGTTACTTAACTAGCACAGATACGCAGTATTTT
CDR3aa: CASRYLTSTDTQYF

abundance: .
v_gene: TRBV27
len: 12
j_gene: TRBJ1-1
d_gene: .
CDR3nt: TGTGCCAGCCGGCGGACCAACACTGAAGCTTTCTTT
CDR3aa: CASRRTNTEAFF

abundance: .
v_gene: TRBV18
len: 13
j_gene: TRBJ2-5
d_gene: .
CDR3nt: TGTGCCAGCTCACCGGGGGAAGAAGAGACCCAGTACTTC
CDR3aa: CASSPGEEETQYF

abundance: .
v_gene: TRBV19
len: 13
j_gene: TRBJ2-7
d_gene: TRBD1
CDR3nt: TGTGCCAGTAGCAGGGACAGAAACTACGAGCAGTACTTC
CDR3aa: CASSRDRNYEQYF

abundance: .
v_gene: TRBV6-6
len: 14
j_gene: TRBJ1-2
d_gene: TRBD1
CDR3nt: TGTGCCAGCAGTTACTCCTGGGACAGGGACGGCTACACCTTC
CDR3aa: CASSYSWDRDGYTF

abundance: few
v_gene: TRBV9
len: 18
j_gene: TRBJ1-2
d_gene: TRBD1
CDR3nt: TGTGCCAGCAGCGTAGTCCCGACAGGGCTGGGGGAGCACTATGGCTACACCTTC
CDR3aa: CASSVVPTGLGEHYGYTF

abundance: .
v_gene: TRBV7-9
len: 13
j_gene: TRBJ2-1
d_gene: .
CDR3nt: TGTGCCAGCAGCCCAGCTGCCTACAATGAGCAGTTCTTC
CDR3aa: CASSPAAYNEQFF

abundance: .
v_gene: TRBV5-1
len: 15
j_gene: TRBJ1-2
d_gene: .
CDR3nt: TGCGCCAGCAGCCAAGACCGGGGGGCGAACTATGGCCACACCTTC
CDR3aa: CASSQDRGANYGHTF

abundance: medium-sized
v_gene: TRBV5-6
len: 14
j_gene: TRBJ1-2
d_gene: TRBD1
CDR3nt: TGTGCCAGCAGCTCCGGGACAGGGATCTATGGCTACACCTTC
CDR3aa: CASSSGTGIYGYTF

abundance: .
v_gene: TRBV6-1
len: 13
j_gene: TRBJ1-5
d_gene: .
CDR3nt: TGTGCCAGCAGAGAGGGGGGCGGTCAGCCCCAGCATTTT
CDR3aa: CASREGGGQPQHF

abundance: .
v_gene: TRBV6-6
len: 12
j_gene: TRBJ1-6
d_gene: .
CDR3nt: TGTGCCAGCAGGGGCTATAATTCACCCCTCCACTTT
CDR3aa: CASRGYNSPLHF

abundance: .
v_gene: TRBV5-1
len: 15
j_gene: TRBJ1-1
d_gene: .
CDR3nt: TGCGCCAGCAGCTTGGAGAGGGGTGGCGACACTGAAGCTTTCTTT
CDR3aa: CASSLERGGDTEAFF

abundance: .
v_gene: TRBV11-2
len: 15
j_gene: TRBJ1-3
d_gene: .
CDR3nt: TGTGCCAGCAGCGAGGTCGGGACCTCTGGAAACACCATATATTTT
CDR3aa: CASSEVGTSGNTIYF

abundance: .
v_gene: TRBV28
len: 13
j_gene: TRBJ1-2
d_gene: .
CDR3nt: TGTGCCAGCACCGAAGGGCAAGACTATGGCTACACCTTC
CDR3aa: CASTEGQDYGYTF

abundance: .
v_gene: TRBV4-2
len: 13
j_gene: TRBJ2-3
d_gene: .
CDR3nt: TGTGCCAGCCGAGGGACTAGCACAGATACGCAGTATTTT
CDR3aa: CASRGTSTDTQYF

abundance: .
v_gene: TRBV2
len: 13
j_gene: TRBJ1-1
d_gene: .
CDR3nt: TGTGCCAGCAGTATGAACGGGAACACTGAAGCTTTCTTT
CDR3aa: CASSMNGNTEAFF